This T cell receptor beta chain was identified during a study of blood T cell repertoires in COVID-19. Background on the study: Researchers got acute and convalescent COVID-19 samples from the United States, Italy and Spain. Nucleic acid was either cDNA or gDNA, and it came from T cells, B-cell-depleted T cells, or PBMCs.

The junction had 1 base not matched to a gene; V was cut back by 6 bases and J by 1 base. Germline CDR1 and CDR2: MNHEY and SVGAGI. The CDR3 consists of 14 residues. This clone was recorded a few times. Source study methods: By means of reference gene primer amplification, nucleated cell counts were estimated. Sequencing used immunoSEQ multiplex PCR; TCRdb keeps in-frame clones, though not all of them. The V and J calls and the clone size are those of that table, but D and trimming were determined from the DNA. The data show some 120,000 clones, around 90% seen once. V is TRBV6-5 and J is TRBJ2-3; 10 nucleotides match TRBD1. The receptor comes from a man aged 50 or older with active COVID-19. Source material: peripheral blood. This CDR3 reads CASRTGGGTDTQYF. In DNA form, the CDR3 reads TGTGCCAGCAGGACAGGGGGCGGCACAGATACGCAGTATTTT.